The clone carrying this T cell receptor (beta chain) has only one observation. The sequenced target, TCR beta, came from blood CD8+ and CD4+ T cells. The multiple sclerosis controls were treatment-naive patients affected by stable or active relapsing-remitting disease. The authors negatively isolated CD8+ and CD4+ T cells and FACS-enriched TEMRA cells. This sample was included in a study of CD8 T cells in Susac syndrome. An amount of RNA that ranged from roughly 0.45 to 1 ug was reverse transcribed with random hexamers. An immunoSEQ multiplex PCR amplified TCR beta CDR3 over 54 Vbeta and 13 Jbeta. TCRdb reprocessed the immunoSEQ multiplex PCR reads via MiXCR and lists one record per CDR3 protein. Among roughly 400,000 distinct CDR3 sequences listed, around 85% were seen once. V shed 0 bases, J shed 2 bases, and the junction held 5 bases outside the gene matches. There are 16 residues in the CDR3. Per germline, CDR1 MNHEY and CDR2 SVGAGI.

The chain recombines TRBV6-5 with TRBJ2-7; 9 bases line up with TRBD1. The TCR was taken from a human donor with multiple sclerosis. The specimen was CD8+ T cells from PBMCs. CDR3 bases: TGTGCCAGCAGTTACTCGTCTACAGGGGGCCCCTACGAGCAGTACTTC. The encoded protein is CASSYSSTGGPYEQYF.